Shown below are 15 T cell receptor gamma chains from a single sample sequenced in a study of intestinal T cells in coeliac disease. Using about 200 ng of biopsy DNA, TRG was amplified with LymphoTrack primers. TCRdb re-analyzed the multiplex PCR reads via CATT. This sample has hundreds of gamma-chain clones, with 50% found just once. For each case, the template was genomic DNA from ten roughly 4.6-µm formalin-fixed paraffin-embedded scrolls. Material for sequencing was a duodenal biopsy. Source of these receptors: a human donor with celiac disease.

Remarks on this clone: TCRdb pairs this DNA with a much larger clone's protein that differs at residue 4, likely a read error; the protein shown was translated from the DNA. The DNA for the CDR3 is TGTGCTGCGCGGGATTCCTTTTATTATAAGAAACTCTTT. This gives the protein CAARDSFYYKKLF. The V call is TRGV10, the J call TRGJ1 or TRGJ2. TRGV10 falls under the ORF class, with uncertain function. V was pared by 11 bases and J by 3 bases, with 11 bases of the junction left unmatched. The CDR3 sequence is 13 residues long.

This clone is classed as large. The genes are TRGV8 and TRGJP1. Unmatched junction bases numbered 8, after V lost 1 base and J lost 6 bases. The CDR3 loop spans 15 amino acids. Germline values: CDR1 VENAVY, CDR2 YDSYNSRV. CDR3 protein: CATWDRRCAGWFKIF. The CDR3 DNA follows: TGTGCCACCTGGGATAGACGGTGTGCTGGTTGGTTCAAGATATTT.

This clone was seen a few times. TCRdb shows a much larger clone's protein in place of this DNA's translation, and the two differ at residue 3, likely through a read error; the protein shown is translated from the DNA. The chain uses TRGV9 and TRGJP1. V lost 11 bases and J lost 6; bases outside the gene matches: 6. In germline, CDR1 is GITISATS, CDR2 ISYDGTV (reference sequence). This CDR3 has 11 amino acids. The CDR3 sequence: CASPPGWFKIF. CDR3 DNA sequence: TGTGCCTCGCCCCCTGGTTGGTTCAAGATATTT.

This clone was seen more than once but under ten times. The rearrangement links TRGV10 to TRGJ1 or TRGJ2. TRGV10 is recorded as an ORF, its role being uncertain. With V trimmed by 8 bases and J by 12 bases, 5 bases remained unmatched. The CDR3 has 9 residues. CDR3 in DNA: TGTGCTGCGTGGGGAATGAAACTCTTT. The encoded protein is CAAWGMKLF.

This clone is large. Additional DNA sequences in this sample encode the identical CDR3. The chain employs TRGV2 and TRGJ1 or TRGJ2. The ends lost 0 bases at V and 11 bases at J; junction bases unmatched: 4. The CDR3 loop spans 11 amino acids. CDR1 and CDR2 from the germline V gene are EGSNGY and YDSYNSKV. The CDR3 DNA reads as TGTGCCACCTGGGACGGGCGAGAGAAACTCTTT. Protein: CATWDGREKLF.

In its sample, this clone is large (0.1 to 1%). The chain has TRGV9 and TRGJ1 or TRGJ2. CDR1 GITISATS and CDR2 ISYDGTV come from the germline V gene (reference sequence). The CDR3 extends over 13 amino acids. J was trimmed by 4 bases and V by 2 bases; bases with no gene match: 5. CDR3 amino acids: CALWEGPYYKKLF. CDR3 in DNA: TGTGCCTTGTGGGAGGGCCCCTATTATAAGAAACTCTTT.

J is TRGJ1 or TRGJ2 and V is TRGV8. Germline loops: CDR1 VENAVY, CDR2 YDSYNSRV. This CDR3 comprises 12 residues. Here the CDR3 DNA reads TGTGCACCTGGGATAGACTATTATAAGAAACTCTTT. Translation: CAPGIDYYKKLF.

On this clone: Other DNA sequences in this specimen translate into the identical CDR3. The chain combines TRGV8 with TRGJP1. Germline CDR1 and CDR2: VENAVY and YDSYNSRV. The CDR3 runs to 12 residues. The CDR3 sequence is CAPGTTGWFKIF. The CDR3 coding sequence is TGTGCACCTGGGACTACTGGTTGGTTCAAGATATTT.

The chain carries TRGV2 and TRGJP2. Germline CDR1 EGSNGY, CDR2 YDSYNSKV. CDR3 length equals 16 residues. The CDR3 nucleotides read TGTGCACCTGGGGCGGCCGGACGTGAGGGTGATTGGATCAAGACGTTT. Encoded protein: CAPGAAGREGDWIKTF.

V gene TRGV8 combines with J gene TRGJP2. The CDR3 is 15 amino acids. Germline V lookup: CDR1 VENAVY, CDR2 YDSYNSRV. Here the CDR3 reads CAPGAAYSSDWIKTF. The CDR3 DNA sequence: TGTGCACCTGGGGCGGCTTATAGTAGTGATTGGATCAAGACGTTT.

V is TRGV3 and J is TRGJ1 or TRGJ2. The CDR3 length is 14 residues. Germline CDR1 reads VTNTFY; CDR2 reads YDVSTARD (reference sequence). With 12 bases clipped from V and 1 base from J, the junction kept 15 bases outside the gene matches. The CDR3 nucleotides read TGTGCCGACCTGGGACGGTTTAATTATTATAAGAAACTCTTT. This translates into CADLGRFNYYKKLF.

This clone is categorized as large. The sample contains more than one DNA sequence encoding this CDR3. The rearrangement uses TRGV8 and TRGJP1. After removal of 1 base from V and 6 bases from J, the junction contained 11 bases not matched to a gene. The length of the CDR3 is 16 residues. Germline lookup yields CDR1 VENAVY and CDR2 YDSYNSRV. DNA for the CDR3: TGTGCCACCTGGGATAGTAAAGGGGGAGCTGGTTGGTTCAAGATATTT. Translation: CATWDSKGGAGWFKIF.

This clone ranks as large (0.1 to 1%). The V call is TRGV8, the J call TRGJ1 or TRGJ2. The germline CDR1 and CDR2 sequences are VENAVY and YDSYNSRV. The CDR3 totals 12 residues. V lost 11 bases to trimming and J lost 1 base; unmatched junction nucleotides: 8. DNA for the CDR3: TGTGCCATCCCCTTCAATTATTATAAGAAACTCTTT. Amino acid sequence: CAIPFNYYKKLF.

This chain uses TRGV10 with TRGJP1. TRGV10 is placed among ORFs of uncertain function. This CDR3 comprises 15 residues. Trimming at V came to 8 bases and at J to 3 bases, leaving 10 bases not matched to a gene. CDR3: CAAWDPPATGWFKIF. In DNA, the CDR3 is TGTGCTGCGTGGGATCCCCCCGCCACTGGTTGGTTCAAGATATTT.

This chain joins TRGV4 and TRGJ1 or TRGJ2. The length of the CDR3 is 13 residues. V lost 0 bases to trimming and J lost 7 bases; unmatched junction nucleotides: 6. Germline V gives CDR1 EGSTGY, CDR2 YDSYTSSV. The CDR3 sequence is CATWDGGGYKKLF. CDR3 coding DNA: TGTGCCACCTGGGATGGGGGGGGGTATAAGAAACTCTTT.